What follows describes a single TCR beta chain. No antigen is known for it. No per-base quality is available; no much larger clone lies one base away. The immunoSEQ Assay, a bias-controlled multiplex PCR, was used to amplify TCRbeta CDR3 regions from genomic DNA. The study's processing was this. The number of nucleated cells in each sample was estimated from the amplification of reference gene primers within the assay. To quantify the absolute abundance of each unique TCRbeta CDR3 rearrangement, sequence reads were collapsed and filtered. Productive Simpson clonality was computed per sample as the square root of Simpson's diversity index over productive rearrangements. What TCRdb holds here is the immuneACCESS table cut down to in-frame rearrangements. Part of the clones is not present; checked against another copy, under half of the missing clones reflect an unresolved V gene, and the others are unexplained. That table supplies the V and J calls and clone size; D and trimming were determined from the DNA. A total of a few hundred thousand clones appear in this sample, about 88% of them only once. The ten biggest clones cover over 0.8% of the sample.

V lost 2 bases and J lost 5 bases, and the count of bases not matched to a germline gene is 6. The germline V gene gives CDR1 as MNHNS and CDR2 as SASEGT. The CDR3, cysteine through phenylalanine, is 15 amino acids long. Here the CDR3 DNA is all that survives: 45 bases in frame from base 1. The data originate from a study of blood T cell repertoires in COVID-19 (dated by TCRdb to the early 2020s). For the wider study: Collaborator samples came from the United States, Italy and Spain and covered acute and convalescent phases of COVID-19. The material from the prospective study consisted of cDNA or gDNA derived from T cells, B-cell-depleted T cells, or PBMCs. Subjects who had been exposed to COVID-19, were actively infected with it, or had recovered from it provided the deeply sampled blood TCRbeta repertoires that made up the dataset. The repertoires were made available in a free public database intended to serve as a resource for research on the immune response to SARS-CoV-2. The samples were drawn from the first 160 participants of the ongoing ImmuneRACE study and from more than 1,000 subjects provided by 6 global collaborators. The sample metadata nearly always contained a de-identified subject ID, COVID-19 status, age in years and sex. Where HLA class I and class II types were available, the types were taken from metadata supplied by the sample provider, not from assay-based typing.

Enrolling through a virtual design, the prospective study's participants ranged in age from roughly 18 to 89 years and lived across more than 20 United States geographic areas. In the prospective study, participants were assigned to cohorts based on the clinical history participants reported in a screening survey and a study questionnaire. ImmuneRACE Cohort 3 recovered participants were defined by two consecutive negative NP/OP PCR tests, healthcare professional clearance, or symptom resolution. In the prospective study, mobile phlebotomists collected whole blood, serum and a nasopharyngeal or oropharyngeal swab from each participant. Prospective study participants could optionally give additional blood draws and questionnaires over an approximately 2-month period. Before DNA extraction, prospective study blood samples were shipped either frozen or at room temperature. What the work shows at the level of the full study, not this receptor alone: Clinical and demographic metadata were provided uncurated, with the amount varying by source and participant.

Here the chain combines TRBV6-1 and TRBJ2-1; TRBD1 agrees with 7 junctional bases. The source of this sequence is a woman aged 25 to 39 who had recovered from COVID-19. Input material: PBMCs or T cells enriched from blood (not recorded which). In nucleotide form, the sequence is TGTGCCAGCAGTGAACCTGGGACAGTGAACAATGAGCAGTTCTTC. This encodes CASSEPGTVNNEQFF.